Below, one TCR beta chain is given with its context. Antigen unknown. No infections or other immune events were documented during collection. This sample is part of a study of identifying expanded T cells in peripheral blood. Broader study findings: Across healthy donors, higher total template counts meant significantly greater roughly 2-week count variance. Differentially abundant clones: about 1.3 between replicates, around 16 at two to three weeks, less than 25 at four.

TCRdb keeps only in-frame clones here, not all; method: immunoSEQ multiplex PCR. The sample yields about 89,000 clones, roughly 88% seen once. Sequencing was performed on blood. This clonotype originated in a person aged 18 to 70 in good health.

DNA for the CDR3: TGTGCCAGCAGAGGATACAGGGTAGATACGCAGTATTTT. Translating it yields CASRGYRVDTQYF. This rearrangement joins TRBV6-1 to TRBJ2-3, with D tentatively TRBD1 (6 bases). Germline loops: CDR1 MNHNS, CDR2 SASEGT. The CDR3 consists of 13 residues. Trimming shortened V by 6 bases and J by 5 bases, and 12 bases separated the two germline ends.